The T cell receptor (beta chain) under discussion was sequenced for a study of long-term antiretroviral therapy in people with HIV. Overall study context: When the earliest samples were collected, ART was typically delayed until CD4 counts fell. Notes on the study in general: Despite increasing after ART, diversity remained lower than that of transplant donor controls.

The authors ran the immunoSEQ assay, v3.0, at survey level. The table came from immunoSEQ multiplex PCR; TCRdb's copy has only in-frame clones and leaves some out. The sample lists about 32,000 clones; 90% to 95% were seen once. Going into DNA extraction, samples held about 0.85-11 million cryopreserved PBMC. As for this clone: Its antigen is undetermined.

Here the sequenced sample was unsorted PBMCs, taken 4.1 years after starting antiretroviral therapy. The TCR was taken from a woman aged 50 to 65 with HIV.

CDR3 residues: CASSVPGQLTSGANVLTF. Written as DNA, the CDR3 is TGTGCCAGCAGCGTCCCGGGTCAGCTAACCTCTGGGGCCAACGTCCTGACTTTC. V and J are TRBV7-9 and TRBJ2-6, with D hard to call. This CDR3 is 18 amino acids long. Between the trimmed V and J ends, which lost 5 bases and 0 bases, there was a span of 17 bases. Germline lookup yields CDR1 SEHNR and CDR2 FQNEAQ (reference sequence). Full variable domain (rest looked up from reference TRBV7-9 and TRBJ2-6): DTGVSQNPRHKITKRGQNVTFRCDPISEHNRLYWYRQTLGQGPEFLTYFQNEAQLEKSRLLSDRFSAERPKGSFSTLEIQRTEQGDSAMYLCASSVPGQLTSGANVLTFGAGSRLTVL.